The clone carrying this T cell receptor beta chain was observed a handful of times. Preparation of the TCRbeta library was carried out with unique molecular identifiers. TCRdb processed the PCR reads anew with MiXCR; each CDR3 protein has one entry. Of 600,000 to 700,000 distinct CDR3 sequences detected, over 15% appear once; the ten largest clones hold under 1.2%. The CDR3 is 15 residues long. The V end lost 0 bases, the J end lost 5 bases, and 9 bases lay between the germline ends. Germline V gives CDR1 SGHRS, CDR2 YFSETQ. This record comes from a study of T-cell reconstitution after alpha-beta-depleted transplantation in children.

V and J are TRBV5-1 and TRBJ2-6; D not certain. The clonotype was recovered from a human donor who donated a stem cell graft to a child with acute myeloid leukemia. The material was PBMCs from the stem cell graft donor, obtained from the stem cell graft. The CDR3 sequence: CASSLEGSRANVLTF. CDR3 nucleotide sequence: TGCGCCAGCAGCTTGGAAGGTTCTAGGGCCAACGTCCTGACTTTC.